Listed here is a single T cell receptor beta chain. Its cognate antigen is unknown. MiXCR was run by TCRdb on the reads, yielding one entry per CDR3 protein. This table holds approximately 470,000 distinct CDR3 sequences, roughly 46% found once. This specimen comes from a study of T cell repertoires in cytomegalovirus infection. Study context: Matching HLA type, along with CMV infection, was indicated by public TCR beta signatures. Findings of the study overall: HLA-C-restricted CMV clonotypes gave the most frequent clonotype in two of eight donors.

Sequenced material: cultured PBMCs, taken from culture after CMV antigen stimulation. This TCR was sampled from a human donor in good health (CMV status not recorded). Some clones in this sample may be carry-over from other donors' samples.

This chain's CDR3 is CASWSGGGNEQFF. DNA for the CDR3: TGTGCCAGCTGGAGCGGGGGGGGGAATGAGCAGTTCTTC. The V and J genes are TRBV7-2 and TRBJ2-1; 10 bases agree with TRBD2. V gave up 8 bases and J gave up 7 bases; unmatched junction bases: 5. Germline-derived CDR1 and CDR2 are SGHTA and FQGNSA. The CDR3 is 13 residues long.